This T cell receptor (beta chain) is drawn from a study of blood T cell repertoires in COVID-19. On the study more broadly: T cells, B-cell-depleted T cells, or PBMCs provided the cDNA or gDNA that served as material.

The repertoire was sequenced with immunoSEQ multiplex PCR; TCRdb's copy has only in-frame clones and lacks some. The sample includes under 250,000 clones, more than 80% seen only once; the top ten take around 5.9%. V was clipped by 4 bases and J by 3 bases; unmatched bases: 4. This CDR3 comprises 14 residues. Germline CDR1 reads KGHSH; CDR2 reads LQKENI. The sample taken for sequencing was peripheral blood. The J gene is TRBJ2-7, the V gene TRBV18, with 9 bases that match TRBD1. The clonotype was recovered from a human donor in a cohort sampled during active COVID-19. The CDR3 coding sequence is TGTGCCAGCTCACTGGGACAGGGATACTACGAGCAGTACTTC. Translating gives CASSLGQGYYEQYF.